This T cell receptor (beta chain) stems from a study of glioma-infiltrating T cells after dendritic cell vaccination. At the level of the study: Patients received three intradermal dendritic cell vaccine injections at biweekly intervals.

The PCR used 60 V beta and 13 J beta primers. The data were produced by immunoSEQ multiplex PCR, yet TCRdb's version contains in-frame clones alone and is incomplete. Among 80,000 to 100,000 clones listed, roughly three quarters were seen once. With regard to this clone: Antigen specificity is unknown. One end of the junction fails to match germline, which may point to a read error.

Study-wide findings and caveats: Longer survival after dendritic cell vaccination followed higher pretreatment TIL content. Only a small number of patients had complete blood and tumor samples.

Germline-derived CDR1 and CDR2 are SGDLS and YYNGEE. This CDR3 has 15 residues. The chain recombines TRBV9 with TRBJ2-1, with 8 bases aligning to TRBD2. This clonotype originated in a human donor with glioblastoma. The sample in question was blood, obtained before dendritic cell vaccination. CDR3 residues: CAGSVELAGYNEQFF. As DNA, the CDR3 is TGTGCCGGCAGCGTAGAATTAGCGGGGTACAATGAGCAGTTCTTC.